These T cell receptor beta chains were read from a single sample in a study of Ad26.COV2.S vaccination and SARS-CoV-2 variants. The table came from immunoSEQ multiplex PCR; TCRdb's copy has only in-frame clones and leaves some out. The repertoire holds fewer than 600,000 clones, with 80% to 90% as singletons. This specimen was peripheral blood, taken in a trial of Ad26.COV2.S vaccine versus placebo. Source of these receptors: a person aged 18-65 years who received the Ad26.COV2.S COVID-19 vaccine or a placebo. Each CDR3 is given with its conserved first and last residue. D genes are given only for firm matches. Expanded clones get a size class; other rows say once, few or many, or leave the size out.

CASSQIQGNTEAFF	TGTGCCAGCAGTCAAATACAGGGGAACACTGAAGCTTTCTTT	NA	NA	TRBV7-9	TRBJ1-1
CASSPLRGPNTEAFF	TGTGCCAGCTCACCTCTCAGGGGGCCGAACACTGAAGCTTTCTTT	TRBD1	NA	TRBV18	TRBJ1-1
CASSTPGQGPDTQYF	TGTGCCAGTAGTACCCCGGGACAGGGGCCAGATACGCAGTATTTT	TRBD1	NA	TRBV19	TRBJ2-3
CATSRAGAYGYTF	TGTGCCACCAGCAGAGCAGGGGCCTATGGCTACACCTTC	NA	NA	TRBV15	TRBJ1-2
CASSFGQNYEQYF	TGTGCCAGCAGTTTTGGACAGAACTACGAGCAGTACTTC	NA	NA	TRBV6-5	TRBJ2-7
CASAGTGGHGYTF	TGTGCCAGCGCGGGGACAGGGGGCCATGGCTACACCTTC	TRBD1	NA	TRBV27	TRBJ1-2
CASSGGGQETQYF	TGTGCCAGCAGCGGCGGGGGCCAAGAGACCCAGTACTTC	TRBD2	once	TRBV7-8	TRBJ2-5
CASSLAGTDGYTF	TGTGCCAGCAGCTTAGCCGGGACAGATGGCTACACCTTC	TRBD1	few	TRBV5-4	TRBJ1-2
CASSPAGLYSNQPQHF	TGTGCCAGCTCACCCGCAGGCTTATATAGCAATCAGCCCCAGCATTTT	NA	NA	TRBV18	TRBJ1-5
CSVEGDSSYEQYF	TGCAGCGTTGAGGGGGACAGTTCCTACGAGCAGTACTTC	TRBD1	NA	TRBV29-1	TRBJ2-7
CASSKTTSGANVLTF	TGTGCCAGCAGCAAAACCACCTCTGGGGCCAACGTCCTGACTTTC	NA	once	TRBV11-2	TRBJ2-6
CASSQDYMRGTEAFF	TGCGCCAGCAGCCAAGATTATATGCGAGGCACTGAAGCTTTCTTT	NA	NA	TRBV4-1	TRBJ1-1
CASSVTHANTGELFF	TGTGCCAGCAGCGTAACCCACGCGAACACCGGGGAGCTGTTTTTT	NA	NA	TRBV9	TRBJ2-2
CASSQFGTLNTGELFF	TGCGCCAGCAGTCAATTCGGGACTCTGAACACCGGGGAGCTGTTTTTT	NA	few	TRBV4-3	TRBJ2-2
CASSPKTSGEQHTQYF	TGCGCCAGCAGCCCGAAGACTAGCGGGGAGCAACATACGCAGTATTTT	TRBD2	NA	TRBV5-1	TRBJ2-3
CASSHGDRVLNQPQHF	TGTGCCAGCAGCCATGGGGACCGGGTTCTTAATCAGCCCCAGCATTTT	NA	NA	TRBV7-2	TRBJ1-5
CASSLVASITDTQYF	TGTGCCAGCAGCTTAGTCGCCAGTATCACAGATACGCAGTATTTT	NA	once	TRBV7-2	TRBJ2-3
CASSTGTGARYEQYF	TGTGCCAGTAGTACCGGGACAGGGGCTCGGTACGAGCAGTACTTC	TRBD1	NA	TRBV19	TRBJ2-7
CASSGTGRFNQPQHF	TGTGCCAGCAGCGGGACCGGACGGTTCAATCAGCCCCAGCATTTT	NA	NA	TRBV9	TRBJ1-5
CASNPGHSQETQYF	TGCGCCAGCAATCCGGGACACTCCCAAGAGACCCAGTACTTC	NA	NA	TRBV10-1	TRBJ2-5
CAINEGEFGYTF	TGTGCCATCAACGAGGGGGAGTTTGGCTACACCTTC	NA	NA	TRBV10-3	TRBJ1-2
CASSYSFSPLHF	TGTGCCAGCAGTTACTCGTTCAGCCCCCTCCACTTT	NA	NA	TRBV6-5	TRBJ1-6
CASSPIRGYEQYF	TGTGCCAGCAGCCCTATCAGGGGCTACGAGCAGTACTTC	NA	NA	TRBV11-2	TRBJ2-7
CASSSRQGLSEQFF	TGTGCCAGCAGCTCACGACAGGGGTTGAGTGAGCAGTTCTTC	TRBD1	NA	TRBV7-2	TRBJ2-1
CASSLASTSGPSYEQYF	TGCGCCAGCAGCTTGGCGTCTACTAGCGGTCCTTCCTACGAGCAGTACTTC	TRBD2	NA	TRBV5-1	TRBJ2-7
CASSFVGPNQPQHF	TGTGCCAGCAGTTTTGTAGGTCCCAATCAGCCCCAGCATTTT	NA	NA	TRBV27	TRBJ1-5
CASRDSYNEKLFF	TGCGCCAGCAGGGACAGTTATAATGAAAAACTGTTTTTT	NA	NA	TRBV5-1	TRBJ1-4
CASSQTGFNQPQHF	TGTGCCAGCAGCCAAACAGGGTTTAATCAGCCCCAGCATTTT	NA	NA	TRBV3-1/TRBV3-2	TRBJ1-5
CASSRLTSYNEQFF	TGCGCCAGCAGCCGTCTTACCTCCTACAATGAGCAGTTCTTC	NA	NA	TRBV5-1	TRBJ2-1
CASSDLAGAYNEQFF	TGTGCCAGCAGTGATTTAGCGGGGGCCTACAATGAGCAGTTCTTC	TRBD2	NA	TRBV2	TRBJ2-1
CASKLRLDRAGTEAFF	TGCGCCAGCAAATTAAGATTAGACAGGGCAGGCACTGAAGCTTTCTTT	TRBD1	NA	TRBV4-1	TRBJ1-1
CASSVRSSGSYNEQFF	TGTGCCAGCAGCGTACGGTCTAGCGGTTCTTACAATGAGCAGTTCTTC	TRBD2	NA	TRBV9	TRBJ2-1
CASGGRGEQYF	TGTGCCAGCGGGGGGAGGGGCGAGCAGTACTTC	TRBD2	NA	TRBV6-5	TRBJ2-7
CASSLMHPGVGVEQYF	TGTGCCAGCAGCTTAATGCATCCGGGAGTAGGGGTGGAGCAGTACTTC	NA	NA	TRBV7-6	TRBJ2-7
CASSEFNYGYTF	TGTGCCAGCAGCGAATTTAACTATGGCTACACCTTC	NA	NA	TRBV12-3/TRBV12-4	TRBJ1-2
CASSQKSQGGRVDGYTF	TGTGCCAGCAGCCAAAAATCCCAAGGGGGGCGCGTAGATGGCTACACCTTC	NA	NA	TRBV14	TRBJ1-2
CASSRTSGTDTQYF	TGTGCCAGCAGCCGGACTAGCGGGACAGATACGCAGTATTTT	TRBD2	NA	TRBV6-5	TRBJ2-3
CASSLGGTGGVLGTGELFF	TGTGCCAGCAGCTTAGGAGGGACAGGGGGCGTTCTGGGGACCGGGGAGCTGTTTTTT	TRBD1	NA	TRBV7-9	TRBJ2-2
CASSLYTAGSPTEAFF	TGTGCCAGCAGCTTGTATACCGCCGGGAGCCCAACGGAAGCTTTCTTT	NA	NA	TRBV5-5	TRBJ1-1
CASSHGTNTIYF	TGTGCCAGCAGCCACGGGACAAACACCATATATTTT	NA	NA	TRBV6-5	TRBJ1-3
CASSQGLGEVSNQPQHF	TGTGCCAGCAGCCAAGGTTTGGGCGAAGTATCCAATCAGCCCCAGCATTTT	NA	NA	TRBV4-2	TRBJ1-5
CASSQDGSTPQETQYF	TGTGCCAGCAGCCAAGATGGGTCTACCCCCCAAGAGACCCAGTACTTC	NA	NA	TRBV3-1/TRBV3-2	TRBJ2-5
CASSAGGGGEAFF	TGTGCCAGCAGTGCCGGAGGGGGAGGTGAAGCTTTCTTT	NA	once	TRBV12-3/TRBV12-4	TRBJ1-1
CASSQGAGDQPQHF	TGCGCCAGCAGCCAAGGGGCAGGAGATCAGCCCCAGCATTTT	NA	few	TRBV4-1	TRBJ1-5
CASSFSEAPYNEQFF	TGTGCCAGCAGCTTCTCGGAGGCCCCCTACAATGAGCAGTTCTTC	NA	NA	TRBV7-2	TRBJ2-1
CASSLDWTGTEAFF	TGTGCCAGCAGCTTAGACTGGACAGGGACTGAAGCTTTCTTT	TRBD1	NA	TRBV7-2	TRBJ1-1
CASSFYRGDTQYF	TGTGCCAGCAGCTTTTACCGGGGGGATACGCAGTATTTT	NA	NA	TRBV7-3	TRBJ2-3
CASSFVLGFGNQPQHF	TGTGCCAGCAGCTTCGTCTTGGGTTTTGGCAATCAGCCCCAGCATTTT	NA	NA	TRBV7-8	TRBJ1-5
CASSPSGGKLDEQYF	TGTGCCAGCAGCCCTAGCGGGGGCAAATTGGACGAGCAGTACTTC	TRBD2	NA	TRBV13	TRBJ2-7
CASSSSPGHIYNEQFF	TGTGCCAGCAGCTCATCCCCGGGCCACATTTACAATGAGCAGTTCTTC	NA	NA	TRBV5-4	TRBJ2-1
CASSFLGVTGNSPLHF	TGTGCCAGCAGTTTCCTAGGGGTTACGGGTAATTCACCCCTCCACTTT	NA	NA	TRBV6-5	TRBJ1-6
CASSYRQLQPQHF	TGTGCCAGCAGTTACCGACAACTTCAGCCCCAGCATTTT	NA	NA	TRBV6-2/TRBV6-3	TRBJ1-5
CASTNRGSEQFF	TGTGCCAGCACCAATCGGGGTTCTGAGCAGTTCTTC	NA	NA	TRBV2	TRBJ2-1
CASSIVGAGNTEAFF	TGTGCCAGTAGTATAGTTGGCGCCGGTAACACTGAAGCTTTCTTT	NA	once	TRBV19	TRBJ1-1
CASSYEGISTQYF	TGTGCCAGCAGTTACGAGGGGATTTCGACCCAGTACTTC	NA	NA	TRBV6-5	TRBJ2-5